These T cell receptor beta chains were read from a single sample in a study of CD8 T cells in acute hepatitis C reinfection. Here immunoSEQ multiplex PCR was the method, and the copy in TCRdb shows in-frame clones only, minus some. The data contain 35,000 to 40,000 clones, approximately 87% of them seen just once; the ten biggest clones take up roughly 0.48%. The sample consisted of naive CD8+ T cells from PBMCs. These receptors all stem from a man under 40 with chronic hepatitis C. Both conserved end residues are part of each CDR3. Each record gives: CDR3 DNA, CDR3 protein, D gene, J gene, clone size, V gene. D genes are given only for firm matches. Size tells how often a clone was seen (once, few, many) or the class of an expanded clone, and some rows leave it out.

CDR3 DNA: TGTGCCAGCAGCTTAGATTTAGGGTTTCAGCCCCAGCATTTT
CDR3 protein: CASSLDLGFQPQHF
D gene: -
J gene: TRBJ1-5
clone size: -
V gene: TRBV7-8

CDR3 DNA: TGTGCCAGCCCCCTCAACACTGAAGCTTTCTTT
CDR3 protein: CASPLNTEAFF
D gene: -
J gene: TRBJ1-1
clone size: -
V gene: TRBV2

CDR3 DNA: TGCGCCAGCGGCCCTAGGACTAGCGGGTCTAGGGAGACCCAGTACTTC
CDR3 protein: CASGPRTSGSRETQYF
D gene: TRBD2
J gene: TRBJ2-5
clone size: once
V gene: TRBV5-1

CDR3 DNA: TGCGCCAGCAGCACGACCGGGACAGGGATCTACGAGCAGTACTTC
CDR3 protein: CASSTTGTGIYEQYF
D gene: TRBD1
J gene: TRBJ2-7
clone size: few
V gene: TRBV5-1

CDR3 DNA: TGTGCCAGCAGTGCGCTACCACTCGGACAGGGGGGAACAGATACGCAGTATTTT
CDR3 protein: CASSALPLGQGGTDTQYF
D gene: TRBD1
J gene: TRBJ2-3
clone size: -
V gene: TRBV6-1

CDR3 DNA: TGTGCCAGCAGCGTAGAACAGGTAACACTCTCCTACGAGCAGTACTTC
CDR3 protein: CASSVEQVTLSYEQYF
D gene: -
J gene: TRBJ2-7
clone size: -
V gene: TRBV9

CDR3 DNA: TGTGCCAGCAGCTTAGTGTCGCCCATTTTAGCCAAAAACATTCAGTACTTC
CDR3 protein: CASSLVSPILAKNIQYF
D gene: -
J gene: TRBJ2-4
clone size: -
V gene: TRBV7-8

CDR3 DNA: TGTGCCAGCAGCCACCATGGAGGACAAGAGACCCAGTACTTC
CDR3 protein: CASSHHGGQETQYF
D gene: -
J gene: TRBJ2-5
clone size: -
V gene: TRBV5-8

CDR3 DNA: TGTGCCAGCAGTTCCCTCTTGGGTAGAGATACGCAGTATTTT
CDR3 protein: CASSSLLGRDTQYF
D gene: -
J gene: TRBJ2-3
clone size: -
V gene: TRBV27

CDR3 DNA: TGTGCCAGCAGTGGACGGACAGGGGGCGGGGAGCTGTTTTTT
CDR3 protein: CASSGRTGGGELFF
D gene: TRBD1
J gene: TRBJ2-2
clone size: -
V gene: TRBV6-1

CDR3 DNA: TGTGCCAGCAGGCCGGACAGTACAGATACGCAGTATTTT
CDR3 protein: CASRPDSTDTQYF
D gene: -
J gene: TRBJ2-3
clone size: -
V gene: TRBV27

CDR3 DNA: TGCGCCAGCAGCTCTACAGGGTCGAAGACTGAAGCTTTCTTT
CDR3 protein: CASSSTGSKTEAFF
D gene: -
J gene: TRBJ1-1
clone size: few
V gene: TRBV5-1

CDR3 DNA: TGTGCCAGCAGCTTACTCGGGGAAGGCGGGGAGCTGTTTTTT
CDR3 protein: CASSLLGEGGELFF
D gene: -
J gene: TRBJ2-2
clone size: -
V gene: TRBV13

CDR3 DNA: TGTGCCAGCGGAAACCCGACAGTCGGGGGTGACTCCTACGAGCAGTACTTC
CDR3 protein: CASGNPTVGGDSYEQYF
D gene: -
J gene: TRBJ2-7
clone size: -
V gene: TRBV27

CDR3 DNA: TGTGCCAGCAGCCCGAGGGGGTCTAGCTCCTACAATGAGCAGTTCTTC
CDR3 protein: CASSPRGSSSYNEQFF
D gene: -
J gene: TRBJ2-1
clone size: -
V gene: TRBV7-9

CDR3 DNA: TGTGCCAGCAGCCTCGGGCCAATAAGGGGAGAGACCCAGTACTTC
CDR3 protein: CASSLGPIRGETQYF
D gene: -
J gene: TRBJ2-5
clone size: -
V gene: TRBV27

CDR3 DNA: TGTGCCAGCAGACCAACCTTAGCGGGGGGAGGTACAGATACGCAGTATTTT
CDR3 protein: CASRPTLAGGGTDTQYF
D gene: TRBD2
J gene: TRBJ2-3
clone size: -
V gene: TRBV7-9

CDR3 DNA: TGTGCCAGCAGCGAATGGAGGGTTGGCACAGATACGCAGTATTTT
CDR3 protein: CASSEWRVGTDTQYF
D gene: -
J gene: TRBJ2-3
clone size: -
V gene: TRBV6-5

CDR3 DNA: TGTGCCAGCAGCTTGGCCGGGACACTTTCCTACGAGCAGTACTTC
CDR3 protein: CASSLAGTLSYEQYF
D gene: -
J gene: TRBJ2-7
clone size: -
V gene: TRBV5-4

CDR3 DNA: TGCAGTGCTCTCCATAATTCACCCCTCCACTTT
CDR3 protein: CSALHNSPLHF
D gene: -
J gene: TRBJ1-6
clone size: -
V gene: TRBV20-1

CDR3 DNA: TGTGCCACCTCCTTTGGGGGCGGCACCGGGGAGCTGTTTTTT
CDR3 protein: CATSFGGGTGELFF
D gene: -
J gene: TRBJ2-2
clone size: few
V gene: TRBV19

CDR3 DNA: TGTGCCACCCCCCGGGACAGACTCAACACCGGGGAGCTGTTTTTT
CDR3 protein: CATPRDRLNTGELFF
D gene: TRBD1
J gene: TRBJ2-2
clone size: -
V gene: TRBV6-6

CDR3 DNA: TGTGCCTGGAGTGTTGGGGGGGCAGACGGCTACACCTTC
CDR3 protein: CAWSVGGADGYTF
D gene: -
J gene: TRBJ1-2
clone size: -
V gene: TRBV30

CDR3 DNA: TGTGCCTGGAGTGCGGGGACAGGGGAGCTAAACACTGAAGCTTTCTTT
CDR3 protein: CAWSAGTGELNTEAFF
D gene: TRBD1
J gene: TRBJ1-1
clone size: once
V gene: TRBV30

CDR3 DNA: TGTGCCAGCAGCCACGGCGACTACGAGCAGTACTTC
CDR3 protein: CASSHGDYEQYF
D gene: -
J gene: TRBJ2-7
clone size: -
V gene: TRBV4-2

CDR3 DNA: TGTGCCAGCAGCTTAGAATTCGGGCTGAACACTGAAGCTTTCTTT
CDR3 protein: CASSLEFGLNTEAFF
D gene: -
J gene: TRBJ1-1
clone size: -
V gene: TRBV13

CDR3 DNA: TGTGCCAGTAGTATTTACGGGGGGGCCTACGAGCAGTACTTC
CDR3 protein: CASSIYGGAYEQYF
D gene: TRBD2
J gene: TRBJ2-7
clone size: -
V gene: TRBV19

CDR3 DNA: TGTGCCAGCTCACCACCGTCGCTCCCCACAGATACGCAGTATTTT
CDR3 protein: CASSPPSLPTDTQYF
D gene: -
J gene: TRBJ2-3
clone size: -
V gene: TRBV18

CDR3 DNA: TGTGCCAGCACTGGAGAACTCGACTACGAGCAGTACTTC
CDR3 protein: CASTGELDYEQYF
D gene: -
J gene: TRBJ2-7
clone size: few
V gene: TRBV2

CDR3 DNA: TGTGCCAGCAGCGCAAGTGGTCCGGAGAGGGTTCCAAATACGCAGTATTTT
CDR3 protein: CASSASGPERVPNTQYF
D gene: -
J gene: TRBJ2-3
clone size: once
V gene: TRBV9

CDR3 DNA: TGTGCCAGCAGCCCCGTGGGGGGCCGCCGCAGGGGATGGGGCACTGAAGCTTTCTTT
CDR3 protein: CASSPVGGRRRGWGTEAFF
D gene: -
J gene: TRBJ1-1
clone size: -
V gene: TRBV7-9

CDR3 DNA: TGCGCCAGCAGCTATAAGGACGGAGCGGACATTCAGTACTTC
CDR3 protein: CASSYKDGADIQYF
D gene: -
J gene: TRBJ2-4
clone size: once
V gene: TRBV4-1

CDR3 DNA: TGTGCCAGCAGCTTAGCGGCGGGGCCCCTTGAAGCTTTCTTT
CDR3 protein: CASSLAAGPLEAFF
D gene: -
J gene: TRBJ1-1
clone size: few
V gene: TRBV7-9